This T cell receptor (beta chain) was captured in a study of blood T cell repertoires in COVID-19 (TCRdb year 2020). As for the study more broadly: Samples covering the acute and convalescent phases of COVID-19 were provided by collaborators in the United States, Italy and Spain. The material from the prospective study consisted of cDNA or gDNA derived from T cells, B-cell-depleted T cells, or PBMCs. The repertoires were released in a freely available public database intended as a resource for research on the immune response to SARS-CoV-2. Subjects who had been exposed to COVID-19, were actively infected with it, or had recovered from it provided the deeply sampled blood TCRbeta repertoires that made up the dataset. The samples were drawn from the first 160 participants of the ongoing ImmuneRACE study and from about 1,200 subjects provided by 6 global collaborators. Nearly every sample came with metadata listing a de-identified subject ID, COVID-19 status, age in years and sex. HLA class I and class II types, where available, came from metadata supplied by the sample provider rather than from assay-based typing.

Taken from the germline V gene (reference sequence), the CDR1 and CDR2 loops are LNHDA and SQIVND. Inclusive of the bounding cysteine and phenylalanine, the CDR3 is 14 residues long. The only DNA kept is the CDR3, 42 bases in frame from the first base. Trimmed from V: 6 bases; trimmed from J: 8 bases; junction bases lacking a gene match: 6. Results the study describes overall, beyond this receptor: The quantity of clinical and demographic metadata differed by source and by participant and was supplied without curation.

TCRbeta CDR3 regions were amplified from genomic DNA by means of the immunoSEQ Assay, a bias-controlled multiplex PCR. Per the original workflow: Within the assay, amplification of reference gene primers was used to estimate how many nucleated cells each sample contained. To quantify the absolute abundance of each unique TCRbeta CDR3 rearrangement, sequence reads were collapsed and filtered. Productive Simpson clonality was computed per sample as the square root of Simpson's diversity index over productive rearrangements. TCRdb took this table from immuneACCESS and kept in-frame rearrangements with V and J called. Such tables lack part of the clones; where checked against another copy, unresolved V genes explain under half of the gap, and the rest is unexplained. V and J calls and clone size are given by that table; D and trimming were obtained from the DNA. Counted in this sample were about 180,000 clones; about four fifths of them appeared once. The biggest ten clones account for 5% to 8.5% of the sample.

Of note for this clone: What antigen it recognizes has not been identified. One base away there is no much larger clone; base qualities are not given.

Each collaborating institution followed its own protocols to collect whole blood in K2EDTA tubes. For TCRbeta analysis, collaborators shipped samples in one of three forms: frozen whole blood, isolated PBMCs, or DNA extracted from either of those sample types. The specimen was peripheral blood. This clonotype originated in a man in his 70s with active or convalescent COVID-19. The chain uses TRBV19 and TRBJ1-4; 10 of the junction bases match TRBD1. The DNA sequence is given as TGTGCCAGTAGCCCCGGGACAGGGGAAGAAAAACTGTTTTTT. Translation gives CASSPGTGEEKLFF. The variable domain in full, with residues beyond the CDR3 obtained from the reference TRBV19 and TRBJ1-4 genes, is DGGITQSPKYLFRKEGQNVTLSCEQNLNHDAMYWYRQDPGQGLRLIYYSQIVNDFQKGDIAEGYSVSREKKESFPLTVTSAQKNPTAFYLCASSPGTGEEKLFFGSGTQLSVL.